These 3 T cell receptor beta chains share one sample of origin, sequenced in a study of shared clonotypes between healthy human individuals. Only in-frame clones appear in the TCRdb table, and some are missing; sequencing was by immunoSEQ multiplex PCR. The table records a few million clones, 90% to 95% of them present only once. The sequenced sample consisted of naive CD4+ T cells from PBMCs. Described subset: CD45RA+ positively selected. The receptors were sampled from a man aged 18 to 30 in good health. Some clones in this sample may be carry-over from other donors' samples.

The chain recombines TRBV19 with TRBJ2-7; perhaps TRBD1 as D (6 bases). Germline V gene lookup returns CDR1 LNHDA and CDR2 SQIVND (reference sequence). CDR3 length: 15 residues. V was shortened by 2 bases and J by 4 bases, with 15 bases between the two germline ends. In DNA form, the CDR3 reads TGTGCCAGTAGTATAACTAACCAGGGGTCGTACGAGCAGTACTTC. This translates into CASSITNQGSYEQYF.

V gene TRBV27 combines with J gene TRBJ2-7, with 9 bases that match TRBD1. V shed 10 bases, J shed 3 bases, and the junction held 4 bases outside the gene matches. Looked up from germline, CDR1 is MNHEY and CDR2 is SMNVEV (reference sequence). This CDR3 has 12 residues. As DNA, the CDR3 is TGTGCCACCGGGGACAGGGTCTACGAGCAGTACTTC. Its protein is CATGDRVYEQYF.

The V and J genes are TRBV6-6 and TRBJ1-4, with TRBD1 matching over 7 bases. Germline V gene data show CDR1 as MNHNY and CDR2 as SVGAGI (reference sequence). The CDR3 is 13 amino acids. V lost 8 bases and J lost 7; bases outside the gene matches: 7. The chain's CDR3 is CASAKGAREKLFF. CDR3 nucleotides: TGTGCCAGCGCCAAGGGGGCGCGTGAAAAACTGTTTTTT.